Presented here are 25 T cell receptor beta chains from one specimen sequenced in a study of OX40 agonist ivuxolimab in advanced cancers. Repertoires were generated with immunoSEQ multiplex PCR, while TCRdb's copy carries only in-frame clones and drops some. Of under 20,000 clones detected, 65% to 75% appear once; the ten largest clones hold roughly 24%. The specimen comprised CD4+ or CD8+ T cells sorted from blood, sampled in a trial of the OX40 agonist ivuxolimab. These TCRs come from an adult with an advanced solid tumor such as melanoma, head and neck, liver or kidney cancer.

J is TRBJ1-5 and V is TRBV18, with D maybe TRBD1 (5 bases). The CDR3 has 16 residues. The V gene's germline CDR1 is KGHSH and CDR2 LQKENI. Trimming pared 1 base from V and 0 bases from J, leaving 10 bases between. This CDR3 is CASSPRGGDSNQPQHF. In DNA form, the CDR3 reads TGTGCCAGCTCACCACGGGGAGGGGATAGCAATCAGCCCCAGCATTTT.

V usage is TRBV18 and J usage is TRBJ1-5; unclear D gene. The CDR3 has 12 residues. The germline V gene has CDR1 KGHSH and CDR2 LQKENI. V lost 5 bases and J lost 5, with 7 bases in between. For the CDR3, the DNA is TGTGCCAGCTCAACGACGGATCAGCCCCAGCATTTT. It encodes CASSTTDQPQHF. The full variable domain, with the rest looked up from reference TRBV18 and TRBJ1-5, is NAGVMQNPRHLVRRRGQEARLRCSPMKGHSHVYWYRQLPEEGLKFMVYLQKENIIDESGMPKERFSAEFPKEGPSILRIQQVVRGDSAAYFCASSTTDQPQHFGDGTRLSIL.

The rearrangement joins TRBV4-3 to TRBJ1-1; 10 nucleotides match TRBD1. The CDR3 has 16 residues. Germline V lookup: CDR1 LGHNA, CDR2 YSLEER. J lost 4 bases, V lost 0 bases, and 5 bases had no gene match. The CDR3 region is CASSQDPRTGGTEAFF. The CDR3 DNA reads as TGCGCCAGCAGCCAAGATCCGAGGACAGGGGGCACTGAAGCTTTCTTT.

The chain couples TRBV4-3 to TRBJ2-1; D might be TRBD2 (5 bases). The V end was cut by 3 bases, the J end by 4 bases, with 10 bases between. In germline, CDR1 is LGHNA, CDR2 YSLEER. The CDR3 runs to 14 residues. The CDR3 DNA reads TGCGCCAGCAGCCAGACTTCGGGATACAATGAGCAGTTCTTC. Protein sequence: CASSQTSGYNEQFF.

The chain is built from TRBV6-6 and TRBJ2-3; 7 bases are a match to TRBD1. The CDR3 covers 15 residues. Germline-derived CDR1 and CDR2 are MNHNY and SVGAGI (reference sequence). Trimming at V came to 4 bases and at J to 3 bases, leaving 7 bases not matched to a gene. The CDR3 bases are TGTGCCAGCAGTTCGCGACAGGGATTTACAGATACGCAGTATTTT. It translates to CASSSRQGFTDTQYF.

This CDR3 is CASSLELGVAGYTGELFF. The CDR3 DNA is TGCGCCAGCAGCTTGGAACTCGGGGTAGCGGGGTACACCGGGGAGCTGTTTTTT. The chain combines TRBV5-1 with TRBJ2-2; TRBD2 matches 8 bases. The CDR3 has 18 residues. Germline V lookup: CDR1 SGHRS, CDR2 YFSETQ. V dropped 0 bases and J dropped 3; count of bases not matched to a gene: 10.

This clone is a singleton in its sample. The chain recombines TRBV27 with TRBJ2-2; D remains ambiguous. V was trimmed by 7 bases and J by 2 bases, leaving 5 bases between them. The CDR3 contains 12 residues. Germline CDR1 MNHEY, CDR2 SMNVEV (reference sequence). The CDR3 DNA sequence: TGTGCCAGCAATGATAACACCGGGGAGCTGTTTTTT. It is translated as CASNDNTGELFF.

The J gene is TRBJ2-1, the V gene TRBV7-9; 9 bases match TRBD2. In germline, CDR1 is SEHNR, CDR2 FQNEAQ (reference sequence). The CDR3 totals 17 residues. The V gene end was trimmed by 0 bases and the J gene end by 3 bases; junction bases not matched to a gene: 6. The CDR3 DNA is TGTGCCAGCAGCTTAGCCGGCGCGCGGGGGGGCTACAATGAGCAGTTCTTC. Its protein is CASSLAGARGGYNEQFF.

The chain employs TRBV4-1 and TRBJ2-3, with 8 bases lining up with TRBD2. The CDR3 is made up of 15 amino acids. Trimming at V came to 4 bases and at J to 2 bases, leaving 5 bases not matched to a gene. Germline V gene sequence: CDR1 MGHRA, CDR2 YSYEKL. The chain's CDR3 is CASSPLAGLTDTQYF. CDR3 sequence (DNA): TGCGCCAGCAGCCCCTTAGCGGGACTCACAGATACGCAGTATTTT.

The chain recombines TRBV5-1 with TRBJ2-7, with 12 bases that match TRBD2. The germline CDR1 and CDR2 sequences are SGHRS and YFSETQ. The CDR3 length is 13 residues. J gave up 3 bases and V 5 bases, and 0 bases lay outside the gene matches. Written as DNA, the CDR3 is TGCGCCAGCAGACTAGCGGGGGGCTACGAGCAGTACTTC. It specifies CASRLAGGYEQYF.

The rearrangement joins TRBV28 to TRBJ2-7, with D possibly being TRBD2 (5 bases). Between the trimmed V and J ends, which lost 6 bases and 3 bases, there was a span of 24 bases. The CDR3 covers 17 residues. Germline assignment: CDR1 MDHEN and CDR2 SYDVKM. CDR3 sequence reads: CASRTWGEPQTIYEQYF. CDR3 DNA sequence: TGTGCCAGCAGGACTTGGGGAGAGCCACAGACTATCTACGAGCAGTACTTC.

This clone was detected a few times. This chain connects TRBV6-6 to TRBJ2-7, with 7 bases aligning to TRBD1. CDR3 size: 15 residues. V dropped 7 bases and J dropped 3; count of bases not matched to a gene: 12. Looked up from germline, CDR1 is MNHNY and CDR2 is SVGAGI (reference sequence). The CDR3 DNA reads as TGTGCCAGCACCCTGGGCCGCAGGGGGTACTACGAGCAGTACTTC. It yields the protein CASTLGRRGYYEQYF.

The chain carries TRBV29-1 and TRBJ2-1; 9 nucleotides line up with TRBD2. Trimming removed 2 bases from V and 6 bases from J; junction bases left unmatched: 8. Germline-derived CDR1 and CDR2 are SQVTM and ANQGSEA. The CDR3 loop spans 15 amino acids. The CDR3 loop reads CSVEWREGRTNEQFF. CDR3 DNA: TGCAGCGTTGAATGGCGGGAGGGAAGAACCAATGAGCAGTTCTTC.

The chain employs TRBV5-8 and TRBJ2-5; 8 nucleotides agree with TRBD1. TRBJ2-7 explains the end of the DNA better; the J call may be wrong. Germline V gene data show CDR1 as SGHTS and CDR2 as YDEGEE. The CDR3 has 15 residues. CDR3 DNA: TGTGCCAGCAGCTTGGGGACAGGGCTGTTAGACGAGCAGTACTTC. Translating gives CASSLGTGLLDEQYF.

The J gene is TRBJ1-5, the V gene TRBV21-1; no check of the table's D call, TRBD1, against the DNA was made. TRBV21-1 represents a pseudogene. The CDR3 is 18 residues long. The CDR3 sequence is CASSQGDSLKGTNQPQHF. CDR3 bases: TGTGCCAGCAGCCAGGGGGACAGTCTTAAGGGAACCAATCAGCCCCAGCATTTT.

The chain's CDR3 is CASSVSLAGGNLETQYF. The CDR3 DNA sequence: TGTGCCAGCAGCGTATCGCTAGCGGGGGGAAATTTGGAGACCCAGTACTTC. This chain uses TRBV9 with TRBJ2-5, with TRBD2 matching 11 bases. CDR1 and CDR2 (germline): SGDLS, YYNGEE. Germline trimming cut 1 base from V and 5 bases from J; bases unmatched to any gene: 10. The CDR3 is made up of 17 amino acids.

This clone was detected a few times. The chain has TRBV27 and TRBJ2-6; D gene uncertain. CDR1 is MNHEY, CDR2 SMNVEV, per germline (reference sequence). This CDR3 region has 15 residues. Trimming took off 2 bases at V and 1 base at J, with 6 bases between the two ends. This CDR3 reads CASSLTVSGANVLTF. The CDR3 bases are TGTGCCAGCAGTTTAACCGTTTCTGGGGCCAACGTCCTGACTTTC. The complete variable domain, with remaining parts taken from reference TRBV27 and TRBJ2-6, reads EAQVTQNPRYLITVTGKKLTVTCSQNMNHEYMSWYRQDPGLGLRQIYYSMNVEVTDKGDVPEGYKVSRKEKRNFPLILESPSPNQTSLYFCASSLTVSGANVLTFGAGSRLTVL.

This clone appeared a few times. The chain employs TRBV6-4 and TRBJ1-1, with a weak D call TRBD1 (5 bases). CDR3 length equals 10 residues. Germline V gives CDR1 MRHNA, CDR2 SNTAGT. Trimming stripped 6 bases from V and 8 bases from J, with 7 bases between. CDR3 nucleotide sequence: TGTGCCAGCAGCCGGGGCGAAGCTTTCTTT. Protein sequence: CASSRGEAFF.

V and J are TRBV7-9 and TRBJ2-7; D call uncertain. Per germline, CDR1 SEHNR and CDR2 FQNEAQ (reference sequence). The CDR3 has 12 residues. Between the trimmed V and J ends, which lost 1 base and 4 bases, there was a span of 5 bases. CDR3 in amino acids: CASSLEEYEQYF. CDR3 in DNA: TGTGCCAGCAGCTTAGAGGAGTACGAGCAGTACTTC.

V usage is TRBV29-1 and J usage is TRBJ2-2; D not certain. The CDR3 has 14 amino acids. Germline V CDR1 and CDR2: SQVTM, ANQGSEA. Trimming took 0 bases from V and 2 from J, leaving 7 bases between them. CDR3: CSVEEPVNTGELFF. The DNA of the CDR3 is TGCAGCGTTGAAGAACCCGTCAACACCGGGGAGCTGTTTTTT.

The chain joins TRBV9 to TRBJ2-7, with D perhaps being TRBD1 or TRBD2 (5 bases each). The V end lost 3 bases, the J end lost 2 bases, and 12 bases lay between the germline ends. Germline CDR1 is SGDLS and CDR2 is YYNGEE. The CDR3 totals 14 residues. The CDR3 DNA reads TGTGCCAGCAGCGCGGGACCGCTCACCTACGAGCAGTACTTC. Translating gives CASSAGPLTYEQYF.

CDR3 residues: CAWSVRLAGVVTGELFF. CDR3 DNA sequence: TGTGCCTGGAGTGTACGCCTAGCGGGAGTGGTCACCGGGGAGCTGTTTTTT. The rearrangement joins TRBV30 to TRBJ2-2, with 10 bases lining up with TRBD2. This CDR3 is built from 17 residues. The trim removed 0 bases at V and 4 bases at J, leaving 8 bases unmatched. The V gene's germline CDR1 is GTSNPN and CDR2 SVGIG (reference sequence). Using reference TRBV30 and TRBJ2-2 for the parts outside the CDR3, the full variable domain is SQTIHQWPATLVQPVGSPLSLECTVEGTSNPNLYWYRQAAGRGLQLLFYSVGIGQISSEVPQNLSASRPQDRQFILSSKKLLLSDSGFYLCAWSVRLAGVVTGELFFGEGSRLTVL.

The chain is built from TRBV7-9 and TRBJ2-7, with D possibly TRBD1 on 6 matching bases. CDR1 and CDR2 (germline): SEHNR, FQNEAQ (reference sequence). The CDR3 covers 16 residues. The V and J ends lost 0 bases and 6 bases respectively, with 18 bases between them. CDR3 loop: CASSLALGSGQSEQYF. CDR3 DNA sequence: TGTGCCAGCAGCTTAGCCCTCGGAAGTGGACAGAGCGAGCAGTACTTC.

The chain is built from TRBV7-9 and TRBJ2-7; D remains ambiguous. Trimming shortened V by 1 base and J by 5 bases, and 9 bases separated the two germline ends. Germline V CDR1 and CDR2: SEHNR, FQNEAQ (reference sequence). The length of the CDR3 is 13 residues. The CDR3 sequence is CASSLVSRHEQYF. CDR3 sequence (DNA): TGTGCCAGCAGCTTAGTCAGCAGGCACGAGCAGTACTTC.

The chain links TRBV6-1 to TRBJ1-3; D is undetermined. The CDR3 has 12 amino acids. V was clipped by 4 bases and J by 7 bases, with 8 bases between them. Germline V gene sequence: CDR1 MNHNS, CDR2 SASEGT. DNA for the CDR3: TGTGCCAGCAGTGGACCGAGGAACACCATATATTTT. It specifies CASSGPRNTIYF.